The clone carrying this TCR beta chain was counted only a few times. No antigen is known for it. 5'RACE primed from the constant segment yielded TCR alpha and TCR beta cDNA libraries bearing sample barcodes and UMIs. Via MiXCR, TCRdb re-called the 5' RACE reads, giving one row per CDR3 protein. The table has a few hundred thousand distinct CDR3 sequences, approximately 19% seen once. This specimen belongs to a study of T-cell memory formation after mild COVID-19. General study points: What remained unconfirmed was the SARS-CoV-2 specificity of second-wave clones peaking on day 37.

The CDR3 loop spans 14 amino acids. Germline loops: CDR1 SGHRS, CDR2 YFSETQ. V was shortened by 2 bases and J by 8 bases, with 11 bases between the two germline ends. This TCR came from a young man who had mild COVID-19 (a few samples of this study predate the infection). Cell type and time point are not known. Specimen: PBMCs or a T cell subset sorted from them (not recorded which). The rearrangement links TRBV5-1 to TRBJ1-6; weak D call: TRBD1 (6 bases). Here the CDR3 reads CASSFGQLDSPLHF. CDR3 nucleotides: TGCGCCAGCAGCTTCGGACAGTTGGATTCACCCCTCCACTTT. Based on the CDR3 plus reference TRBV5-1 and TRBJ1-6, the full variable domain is KAGVTQTPRYLIKTRGQQVTLSCSPISGHRSVSWYQQTPGQGLQFLFEYFSETQRNKGNFPGRFSGRQFSNSRSEMNVSTLELGDSALYLCASSFGQLDSPLHFGNGTRLTVT.